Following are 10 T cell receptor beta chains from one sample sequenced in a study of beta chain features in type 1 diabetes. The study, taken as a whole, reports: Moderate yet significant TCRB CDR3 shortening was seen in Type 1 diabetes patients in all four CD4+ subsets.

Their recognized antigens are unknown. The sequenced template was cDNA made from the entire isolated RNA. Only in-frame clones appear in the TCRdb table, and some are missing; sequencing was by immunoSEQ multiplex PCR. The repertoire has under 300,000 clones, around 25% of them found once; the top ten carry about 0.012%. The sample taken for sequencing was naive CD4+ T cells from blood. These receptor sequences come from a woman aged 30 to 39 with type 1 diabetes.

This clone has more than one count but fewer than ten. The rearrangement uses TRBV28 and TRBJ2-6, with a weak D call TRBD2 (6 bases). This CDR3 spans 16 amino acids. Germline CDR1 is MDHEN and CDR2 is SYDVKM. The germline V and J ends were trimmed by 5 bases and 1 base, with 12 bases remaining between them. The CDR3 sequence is CASSPFGGSGANVLTF. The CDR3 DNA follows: TGTGCCAGCAGTCCCTTCGGAGGGTCTGGGGCCAACGTCCTGACTTTC.

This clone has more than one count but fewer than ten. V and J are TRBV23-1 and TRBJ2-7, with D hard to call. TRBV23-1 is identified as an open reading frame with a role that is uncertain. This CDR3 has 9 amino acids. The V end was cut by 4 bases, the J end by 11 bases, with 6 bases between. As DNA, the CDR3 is TGCGCCAGCAGTCGAGAGGAGTACTTC. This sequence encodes CASSREEYF.

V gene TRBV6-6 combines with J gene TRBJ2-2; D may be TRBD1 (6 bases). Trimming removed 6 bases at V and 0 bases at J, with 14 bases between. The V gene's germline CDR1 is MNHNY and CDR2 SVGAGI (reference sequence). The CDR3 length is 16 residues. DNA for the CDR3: TGTGCCAGCAGGAACCTACGGACAGCGAACACCGGGGAGCTGTTTTTT. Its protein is CASRNLRTANTGELFF.

The CDR3 region is CASSFGTSGLSYEQYF. Written as DNA, the CDR3 is TGCGCCAGCAGCTTTGGGACTAGCGGACTGTCCTACGAGCAGTACTTC. The V call is TRBV5-1, the J call TRBJ2-7, with TRBD2 matching over 11 bases. The CDR3 is 16 residues long. The trim removed 2 bases at V and 1 base at J, leaving 5 bases unmatched. CDR1 is SGHRS, CDR2 YFSETQ, per germline.

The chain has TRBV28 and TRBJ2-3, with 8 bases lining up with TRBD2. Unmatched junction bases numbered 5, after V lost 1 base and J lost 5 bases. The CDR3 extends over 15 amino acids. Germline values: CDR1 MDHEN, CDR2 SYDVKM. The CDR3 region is CASSLSSGSGDTQYF. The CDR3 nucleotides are TGTGCCAGCAGTTTATCTAGCGGGTCGGGAGATACGCAGTATTTT.

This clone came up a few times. CDR3 nucleotide sequence: TGCGCCAGCAGCTACGACAGGGAGACCCAGTACTTC. Residues: CASSYDRETQYF. This chain uses TRBV5-1 with TRBJ2-5; a weak D match, TRBD1 (6 bases). The V and J ends lost 3 bases and 5 bases respectively, with 8 bases between them. Germline V gene sequence: CDR1 SGHRS, CDR2 YFSETQ. The CDR3 sequence is 12 residues long.

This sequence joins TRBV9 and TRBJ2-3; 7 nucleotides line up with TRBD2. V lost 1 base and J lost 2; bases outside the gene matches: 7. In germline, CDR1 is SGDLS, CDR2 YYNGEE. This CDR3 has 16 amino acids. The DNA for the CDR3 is TGTGCCAGCAGCGTATCCCAAGCGGGGTTCACAGATACGCAGTATTTT. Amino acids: CASSVSQAGFTDTQYF.

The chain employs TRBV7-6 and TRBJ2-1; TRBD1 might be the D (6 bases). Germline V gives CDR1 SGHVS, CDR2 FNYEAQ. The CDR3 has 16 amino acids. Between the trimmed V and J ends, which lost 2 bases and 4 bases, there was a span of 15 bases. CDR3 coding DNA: TGTGCCAGCAGCTTACCAGCCGGGACACTGTACAATGAGCAGTTCTTC. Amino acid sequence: CASSLPAGTLYNEQFF.

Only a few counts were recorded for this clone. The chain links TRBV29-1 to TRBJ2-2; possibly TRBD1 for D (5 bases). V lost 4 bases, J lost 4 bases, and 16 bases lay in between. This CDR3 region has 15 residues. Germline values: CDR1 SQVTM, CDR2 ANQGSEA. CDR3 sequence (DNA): TGCAGCGTTGGGGGCGATGGGGTCGTCACCGGGGAGCTGTTTTTT. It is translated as CSVGGDGVVTGELFF.

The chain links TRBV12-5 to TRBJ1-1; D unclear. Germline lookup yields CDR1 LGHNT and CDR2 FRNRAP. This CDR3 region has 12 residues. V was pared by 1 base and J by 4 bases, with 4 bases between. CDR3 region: CASGLERTEAFF. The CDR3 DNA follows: TGTGCTAGTGGTTTGGAGCGCACTGAAGCTTTCTTT.